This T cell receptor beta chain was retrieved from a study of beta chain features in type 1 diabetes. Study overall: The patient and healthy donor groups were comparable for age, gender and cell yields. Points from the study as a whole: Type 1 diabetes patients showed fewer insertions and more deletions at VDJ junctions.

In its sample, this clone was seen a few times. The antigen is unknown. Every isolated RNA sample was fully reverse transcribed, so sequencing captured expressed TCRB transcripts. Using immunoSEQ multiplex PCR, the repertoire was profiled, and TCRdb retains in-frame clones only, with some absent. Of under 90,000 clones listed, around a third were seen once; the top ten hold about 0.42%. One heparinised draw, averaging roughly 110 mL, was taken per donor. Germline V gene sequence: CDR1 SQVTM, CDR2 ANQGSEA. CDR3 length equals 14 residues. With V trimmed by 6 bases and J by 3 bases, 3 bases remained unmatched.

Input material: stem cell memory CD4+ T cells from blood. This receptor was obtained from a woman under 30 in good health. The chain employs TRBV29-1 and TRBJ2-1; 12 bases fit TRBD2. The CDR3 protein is CSVVTSGGYNEQFF. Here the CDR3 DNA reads TGCAGCGTGGTGACTAGCGGGGGCTACAATGAGCAGTTCTTC.